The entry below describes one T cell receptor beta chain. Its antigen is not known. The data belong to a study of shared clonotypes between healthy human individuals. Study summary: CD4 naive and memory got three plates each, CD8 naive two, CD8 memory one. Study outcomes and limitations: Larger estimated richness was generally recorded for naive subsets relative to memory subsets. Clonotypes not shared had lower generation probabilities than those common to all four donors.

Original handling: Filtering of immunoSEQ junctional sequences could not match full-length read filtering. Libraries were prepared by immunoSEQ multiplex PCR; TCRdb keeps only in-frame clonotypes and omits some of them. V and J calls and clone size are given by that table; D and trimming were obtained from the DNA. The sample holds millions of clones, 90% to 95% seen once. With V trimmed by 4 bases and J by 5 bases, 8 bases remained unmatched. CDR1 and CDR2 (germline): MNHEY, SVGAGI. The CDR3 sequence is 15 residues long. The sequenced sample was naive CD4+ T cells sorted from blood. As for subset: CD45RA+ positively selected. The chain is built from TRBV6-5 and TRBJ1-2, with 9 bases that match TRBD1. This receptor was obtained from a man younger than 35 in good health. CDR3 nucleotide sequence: TGTGCCAGCAGTTCCTACGGACAGGGGAATTATGGCTACACCTTC. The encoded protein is CASSSYGQGNYGYTF.